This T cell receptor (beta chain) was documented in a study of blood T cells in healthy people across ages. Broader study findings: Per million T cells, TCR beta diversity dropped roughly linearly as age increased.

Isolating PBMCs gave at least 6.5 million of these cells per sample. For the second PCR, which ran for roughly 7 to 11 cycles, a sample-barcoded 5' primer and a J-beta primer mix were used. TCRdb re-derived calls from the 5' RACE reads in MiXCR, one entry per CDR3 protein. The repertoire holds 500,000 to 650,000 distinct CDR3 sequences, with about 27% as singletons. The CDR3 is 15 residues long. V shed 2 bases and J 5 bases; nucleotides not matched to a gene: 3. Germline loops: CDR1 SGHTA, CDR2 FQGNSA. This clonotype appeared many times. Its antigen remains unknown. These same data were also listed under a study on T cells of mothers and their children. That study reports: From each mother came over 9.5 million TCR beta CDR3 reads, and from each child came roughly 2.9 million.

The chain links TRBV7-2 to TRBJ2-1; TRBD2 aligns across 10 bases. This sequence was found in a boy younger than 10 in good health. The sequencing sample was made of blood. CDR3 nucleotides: TGTGCCAGCAGCTTACCAACTAGCGGGAACAATGAGCAGTTCTTC. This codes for CASSLPTSGNNEQFF.